This is a list of T cell receptor beta chains from one sample in a study of shared clonotypes between healthy human individuals. The assay was immunoSEQ multiplex PCR, and TCRdb's table has in-frame clones only and misses some. The sample carries over 850,000 clones, more than 75% recorded once. Sequencing was performed on memory CD4+ T cells from PBMCs. The receptors were sampled from a man younger than 35 in good health. Some clones in this sample may be carry-over from other donors' samples. CDR3s include the opening cysteine and the closing phenylalanine or tryptophan. D genes are given only for firm matches. Where a row states a size, it is once, few, many or the class of an expanded clone; other rows omit it.

V gene	CDR3 length	clone size	D gene	J gene	CDR3 protein	CDR3 DNA
TRBV4-1	16	-	TRBD1	TRBJ2-1	CASSSGPGQGRNEQFF	TGCGCCAGCAGCTCCGGACCGGGACAGGGGCGGAATGAGCAGTTCTTC
TRBV11-2	16	-	TRBD2	TRBJ2-1	CASSLTSGTSYNEQFF	TGTGCCAGCAGCTTAACTAGCGGAACCTCCTACAATGAGCAGTTCTTC
TRBV19	15	few	TRBD2	TRBJ2-6	CASQGGGSGANVLTF	TGTGCCAGTCAGGGCGGGGGGAGCGGGGCCAACGTCCTGACTTTC
TRBV30	14	-	TRBD2	TRBJ2-2	CATDIAGAAGELFF	TGTGCCACTGACATAGCGGGAGCCGCCGGGGAGCTGTTTTTT
TRBV28	19	-	TRBD2	TRBJ2-6	CASSLHGTRVTSGANVLTF	TGTGCCAGCAGTTTGCATGGGACTAGGGTTACCTCTGGGGCCAACGTCCTGACTTTC
TRBV5-4	12	-	-	TRBJ2-2	CASSLVGGELFF	TGTGCCAGCAGCTTGGTTGGCGGGGAGCTGTTTTTT
TRBV10-3	15	-	-	TRBJ2-7	CAISESGTSRQKQYF	TGTGCCATCAGTGAGTCGGGAACTAGCAGGCAAAAGCAGTACTTC
TRBV9	13	-	-	TRBJ1-4	CASSVSPNEKLFF	TGTGCCAGCAGCGTAAGCCCTAATGAAAAACTGTTTTTT
TRBV7-3	14	-	-	TRBJ2-2	CASSLQSNTGELFF	TGTGCCAGCAGCTTGCAGTCGAACACCGGGGAGCTGTTTTTT
TRBV28	12	few	-	TRBJ1-2	CASRAYGRGYTF	TGTGCCAGCAGGGCTTATGGGCGCGGCTACACCTTC
TRBV5-4	14	-	-	TRBJ2-7	CASHTGSVSYEQYF	TGTGCCAGCCATACCGGGAGCGTCTCCTACGAGCAGTACTTC
TRBV5-1	16	once	-	TRBJ2-2	CASSLVGGTNTGELFF	TGCGCCAGCAGCTTGGTGGGGGGCACGAACACCGGGGAGCTGTTTTTT
TRBV5-1	15	-	-	TRBJ2-3	CASSFGHVDADTQYF	TGCGCCAGCAGCTTCGGACACGTAGATGCAGATACGCAGTATTTT
TRBV2	14	-	TRBD1	TRBJ2-7	CASSGGQGSYEQYF	TGTGCCAGCAGCGGGGGACAGGGCTCCTACGAGCAGTACTTC
TRBV30	12	-	-	TRBJ1-2	CAWTLGSYGYTF	TGTGCCTGGACGTTGGGTTCCTATGGCTACACCTTC
TRBV10-3	15	-	TRBD1	TRBJ1-2	CAISETGTGGSGYTF	TGTGCCATCAGTGAGACCGGGACAGGGGGTTCTGGCTACACCTTC
TRBV9	15	-	-	TRBJ2-1	CASSEGVNSYNEQFF	TGTGCCAGCAGCGAGGGAGTCAACTCCTACAATGAGCAGTTCTTC
TRBV5-6	15	-	-	TRBJ1-1	CASTPRTGRFTEAFF	TGTGCCAGCACCCCCCGAACGGGGAGGTTCACTGAAGCTTTCTTT
TRBV6-5	13	-	-	TRBJ1-2	CASSKDSDYGYTF	TGTGCCAGCAGCAAAGACAGTGACTATGGCTACACCTTC
TRBV9	15	once	TRBD1	TRBJ1-4	CASSPRTGGGEKLFF	TGTGCCAGCAGCCCCCGGACAGGGGGTGGTGAAAAACTGTTTTTT
TRBV7-8	16	-	TRBD1	TRBJ1-2	CASSLWDSGTGVDYTF	TGTGCCAGCAGCTTGTGGGACAGCGGGACAGGGGTTGACTACACCTTC
TRBV12-5	13	once	-	TRBJ2-6	CASAVSGANVLTF	TGTGCTAGTGCGGTCTCTGGGGCCAACGTCCTGACTTTC
TRBV7-9	14	-	-	TRBJ2-3	CASSFSGPTDTQYF	TGTGCCAGCAGCTTTTCAGGACCCACAGATACGCAGTATTTT
TRBV20-1	11	-	-	TRBJ1-2	CSASLNYGYTF	TGCAGTGCTAGCCTTAACTATGGCTACACCTTC
TRBV7-2	15	-	TRBD1	TRBJ2-7	CASSLQGAYGHEQYF	TGTGCCAGCAGCTTACAGGGGGCGTACGGTCACGAGCAGTACTTC
TRBV10-2	14	-	-	TRBJ1-5	CASGRDKRNQPQHF	TGCGCCAGCGGGAGAGACAAGAGAAATCAGCCCCAGCATTTT
TRBV5-1	16	-	TRBD1	TRBJ1-4	CASSPQPGQGTEKLFF	TGCGCCAGCAGCCCGCAACCGGGACAGGGGACCGAAAAACTGTTTTTT
TRBV5-1	15	-	TRBD2	TRBJ2-2	CASRLGLAGTGELFF	TGCGCCAGCAGGCTCGGACTAGCGGGCACCGGGGAGCTGTTTTTT
TRBV6-5	14	-	TRBD2	TRBJ2-1	CASRLAGVHNEQFF	TGTGCCAGCAGACTAGCGGGAGTGCACAATGAGCAGTTCTTC
TRBV19	15	-	TRBD1	TRBJ2-7	CASSLTGTGGAEQYF	TGTGCCAGTAGCCTAACGGGGACAGGGGGCGCCGAGCAGTACTTC
TRBV7-9	15	-	-	TRBJ1-1	CASSLSLGGDTEAFF	TGTGCCAGCAGCCTGAGCCTGGGAGGAGACACTGAAGCTTTCTTT
TRBV5-5	13	-	-	TRBJ1-1	CASSWARNTEAFF	TGTGCCAGCAGCTGGGCTCGGAACACTGAAGCTTTCTTT
TRBV6-6	15	-	TRBD2	TRBJ2-7	CASRYSGTSSYEQYF	TGTGCCAGCAGATATAGCGGGACCAGCTCCTACGAGCAGTACTTC
TRBV2	13	-	-	TRBJ1-4	CASAGTENEKLFF	TGTGCCAGCGCGGGGACCGAGAATGAAAAACTGTTTTTT
TRBV11-2	15	-	-	TRBJ2-1	CASNSLKGGPGEQFF	TGTGCCAGCAACTCATTGAAAGGAGGGCCGGGTGAGCAGTTCTTC
TRBV4-1	18	-	TRBD2	TRBJ2-1	CASSQDSLAGVLGYEQFF	TGCGCCAGCAGCCAAGATTCGCTAGCGGGAGTTCTTGGCTATGAGCAGTTCTTC
TRBV18	15	-	-	TRBJ1-2	CASSPRVTDNYGYTF	TGTGCCAGCTCACCCCGAGTTACAGATAACTATGGCTACACCTTC
TRBV4-3	17	once	-	TRBJ2-2	CASSQEAGRGAAGELFF	TGCGCCAGCAGCCAAGAAGCCGGTCGGGGGGCTGCCGGGGAGCTGTTTTTT
TRBV19	14	-	-	TRBJ1-1	CASTTRRANTEAFF	TGTGCCAGTACAACTAGACGGGCTAACACTGAAGCTTTCTTT
TRBV6-1	14	-	-	TRBJ1-1	CASSEALRPTEAFF	TGTGCCAGCAGTGAAGCGCTTCGCCCCACTGAAGCTTTCTTT
TRBV6-1	15	-	-	TRBJ2-4	CASDVGVIAKNIQYF	TGTGCCAGCGACGTGGGGGTTATAGCCAAAAACATTCAGTACTTC
TRBV5-5	13	few	-	TRBJ2-7	CASSSRGSYEQYF	TGTGCCAGCAGCTCGAGGGGTTCCTACGAGCAGTACTTC
TRBV9	13	few	TRBD1	TRBJ2-7	CASSARYRGEQYF	TGTGCCAGCAGCGCCCGCTACAGGGGCGAGCAGTACTTC
TRBV6-5	14	-	-	TRBJ2-7	CASSYAGTVNEQYF	TGTGCCAGCAGTTACGCGGGTACCGTCAACGAGCAGTACTTC
TRBV27	15	-	TRBD1	TRBJ1-1	CASSTARTGNTEAFF	TGTGCCAGCAGCACCGCCCGGACAGGAAACACTGAAGCTTTCTTT
TRBV6-6	14	-	-	TRBJ2-2	CASSPRLNTGELFF	TGTGCCAGCAGTCCTAGACTAAACACCGGGGAGCTGTTTTTT
TRBV28	15	-	TRBD2	TRBJ2-1	CASRGTSLTDNEQFF	TGTGCCAGCAGGGGGACTAGCCTGACCGACAATGAGCAGTTCTTC
TRBV5-1	14	-	-	TRBJ1-2	CASTFGDANYGYTF	TGCGCCAGCACCTTTGGGGACGCTAACTATGGCTACACCTTC
TRBV30	13	-	-	TRBJ2-1	CAWSTSTSGRQFF	TGTGCCTGGAGTACCTCGACTAGTGGAAGGCAGTTCTTC
TRBV7-9	13	many	-	TRBJ2-5	CASSSGPKETQYF	TGTGCCAGCAGCTCAGGCCCCAAAGAGACCCAGTACTTC
TRBV5-1	14	-	-	TRBJ1-2	CASSQGVSNYGYTF	TGCGCCAGCAGCCAAGGGGTCAGCAACTATGGCTACACCTTC
TRBV10-2	15	-	-	TRBJ2-7	CASSESMTQPLEQYF	TGCGCCAGCAGTGAGTCGATGACCCAACCCCTCGAGCAGTACTTC
TRBV5-1	14	-	-	TRBJ1-4	CASSFTGGNEKLFF	TGCGCCAGCAGCTTTACTGGGGGTAATGAAAAACTGTTTTTT
TRBV5-6	14	-	-	TRBJ2-1	CASRRLAPNNEQFF	TGTGCCAGCAGGCGGCTAGCTCCCAACAATGAGCAGTTCTTC